These 2 T cell receptor beta chains were sequenced from one sample in a study of shared clonotypes between healthy human individuals. Produced via immunoSEQ multiplex PCR; TCRdb's table is partial and in-frame only. Here the sample spans approximately 2.1 million clones, 85% to 95% being singletons. Specimen: naive CD4+ T cells from PBMCs. Subset noted: CD45RA+ positively selected. The receptors were gathered from a man younger than 30 in good health. Some clones in this sample may be carry-over from other donors' samples.

This rearrangement joins TRBV5-4 to TRBJ2-2; TRBD2 matches 8 bases. Germline trimming cut 0 bases from V and 1 base from J; bases unmatched to any gene: 8. The CDR3 contains 18 residues. Germline CDR1 reads SGHNT; CDR2 reads YYREEE (reference sequence). CDR3 residues: CASSLAFLAGGNTGELFF. In nucleotides, the CDR3 is TGTGCCAGCAGCTTGGCCTTCCTGGCGGGAGGGAACACCGGGGAGCTGTTTTTT.

V gene TRBV19 combines with J gene TRBJ1-3; D ambiguous. CDR3 length equals 13 residues. With 5 bases removed from V and 0 bases from J, the gap between germline ends came to 5 bases. Germline V gene lookup returns CDR1 LNHDA and CDR2 SQIVND (reference sequence). CDR3 sequence: CASSPVSGNTIYF. CDR3 DNA: TGTGCCAGTAGTCCAGTCTCTGGAAACACCATATATTTT.